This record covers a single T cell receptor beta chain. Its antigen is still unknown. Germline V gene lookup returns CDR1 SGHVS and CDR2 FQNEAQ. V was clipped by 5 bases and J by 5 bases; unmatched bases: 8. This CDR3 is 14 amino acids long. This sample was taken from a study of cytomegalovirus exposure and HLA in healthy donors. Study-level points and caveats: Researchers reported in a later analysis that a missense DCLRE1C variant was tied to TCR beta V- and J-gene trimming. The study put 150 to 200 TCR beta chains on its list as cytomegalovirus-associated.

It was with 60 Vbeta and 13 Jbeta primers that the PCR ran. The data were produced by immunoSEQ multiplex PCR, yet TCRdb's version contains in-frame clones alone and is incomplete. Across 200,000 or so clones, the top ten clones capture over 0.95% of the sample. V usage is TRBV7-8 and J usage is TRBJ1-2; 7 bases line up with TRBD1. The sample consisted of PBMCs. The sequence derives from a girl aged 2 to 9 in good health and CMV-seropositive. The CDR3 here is CASSAQGQFYGYTF. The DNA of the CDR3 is TGTGCCAGCAGCGCTCAGGGACAGTTTTATGGCTACACCTTC.